This T cell receptor beta chain is drawn from a study of T cells in Graves' hyperthyroidism and ophthalmopathy. Graves' hyperthyroidism was deemed stable given no ophthalmopathy progression within 18 months. In making diagnoses, clinical symptoms, serum thyroxine and TRAb, thyroid ultrasound and orbital computed tomography were all used. Amplified TCR beta CDR3 regions derived from RNA transcripts. First-round RT-PCR targeting the TCR CDR3 was performed with the HTBI primer set. TCRdb reanalysed the multiplex PCR reads using MiXCR and keeps one entry per CDR3 protein. In the table there are 560,000 or so distinct CDR3 sequences, about half of which are singletons. CDR1 and CDR2 (germline): SNHLY, FYNNEI. The CDR3 is made up of 14 amino acids. Trimming cost V 4 bases and J 6 bases, with 15 bases left between them. This clonotype was counted at least ten times.

The clonotype originates from a woman aged 18-30 years with Graves' hyperthyroidism. The chain is built from TRBV2 and TRBJ1-2; D is perhaps TRBD1 (5 bases). Sequencing input: peripheral blood or thyroid tissue (not recorded which). The CDR3 sequence: CASSGGSGTDGYTF. For the CDR3, the DNA is TGTGCCAGCAGTGGGGGATCAGGGACGGATGGCTACACCTTC.